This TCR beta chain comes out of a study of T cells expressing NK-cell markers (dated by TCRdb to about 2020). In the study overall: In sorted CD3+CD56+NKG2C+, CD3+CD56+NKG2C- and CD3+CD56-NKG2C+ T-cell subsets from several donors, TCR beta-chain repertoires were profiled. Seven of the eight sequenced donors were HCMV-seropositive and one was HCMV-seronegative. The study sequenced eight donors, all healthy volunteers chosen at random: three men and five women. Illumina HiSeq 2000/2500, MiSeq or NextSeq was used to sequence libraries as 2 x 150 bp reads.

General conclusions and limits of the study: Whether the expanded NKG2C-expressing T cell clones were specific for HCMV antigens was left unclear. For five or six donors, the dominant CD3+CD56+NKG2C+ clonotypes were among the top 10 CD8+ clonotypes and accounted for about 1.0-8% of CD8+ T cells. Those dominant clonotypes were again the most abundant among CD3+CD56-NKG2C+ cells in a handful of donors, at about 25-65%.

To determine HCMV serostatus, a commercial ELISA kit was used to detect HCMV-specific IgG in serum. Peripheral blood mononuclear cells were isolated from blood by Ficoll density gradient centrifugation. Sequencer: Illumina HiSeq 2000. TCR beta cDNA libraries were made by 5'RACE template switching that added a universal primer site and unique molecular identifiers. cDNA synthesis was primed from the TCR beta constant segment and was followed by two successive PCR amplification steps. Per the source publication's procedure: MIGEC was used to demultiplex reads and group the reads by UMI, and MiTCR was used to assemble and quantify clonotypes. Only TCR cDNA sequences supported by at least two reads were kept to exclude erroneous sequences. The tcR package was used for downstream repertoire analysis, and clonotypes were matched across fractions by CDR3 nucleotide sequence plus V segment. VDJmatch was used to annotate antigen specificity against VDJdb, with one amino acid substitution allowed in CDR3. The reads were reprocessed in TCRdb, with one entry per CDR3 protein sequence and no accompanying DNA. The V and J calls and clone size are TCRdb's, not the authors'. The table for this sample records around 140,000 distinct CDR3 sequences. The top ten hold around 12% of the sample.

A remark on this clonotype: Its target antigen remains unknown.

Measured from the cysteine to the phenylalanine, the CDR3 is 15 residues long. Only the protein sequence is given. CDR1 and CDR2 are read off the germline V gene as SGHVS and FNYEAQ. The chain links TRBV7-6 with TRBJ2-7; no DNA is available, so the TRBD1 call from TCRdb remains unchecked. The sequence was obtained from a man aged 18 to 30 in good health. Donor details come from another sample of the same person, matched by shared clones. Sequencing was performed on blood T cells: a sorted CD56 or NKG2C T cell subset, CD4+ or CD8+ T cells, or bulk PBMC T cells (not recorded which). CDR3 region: CASSPQGQIHYEQYF. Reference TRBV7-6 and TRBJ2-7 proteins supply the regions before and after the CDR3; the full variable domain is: GAGVSQSPRYKVTKRGQDVALRCDPISGHVSLYWYRQALGQGPEFLTYFNYEAQQDKSGLPNDRFSAERPEGSISTLTIQRTEQRDSAMYRCASSPQGQIHYEQYFGPGTRLTVT.